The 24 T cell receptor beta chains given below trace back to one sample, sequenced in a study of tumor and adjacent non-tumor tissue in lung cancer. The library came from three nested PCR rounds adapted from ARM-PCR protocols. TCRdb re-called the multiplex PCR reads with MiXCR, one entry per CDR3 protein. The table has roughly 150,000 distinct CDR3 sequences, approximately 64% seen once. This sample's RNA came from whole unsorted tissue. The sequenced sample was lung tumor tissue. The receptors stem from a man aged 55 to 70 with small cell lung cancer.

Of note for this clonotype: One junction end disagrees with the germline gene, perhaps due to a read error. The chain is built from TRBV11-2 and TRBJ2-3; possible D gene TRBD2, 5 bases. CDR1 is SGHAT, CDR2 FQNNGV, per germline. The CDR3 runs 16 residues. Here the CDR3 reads CASSSTLVGGTDRQYF. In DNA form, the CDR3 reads TGTGCCAGCAGCTCAACTCTAGTAGGAGGAACAGATAGGCAGTATTTT.

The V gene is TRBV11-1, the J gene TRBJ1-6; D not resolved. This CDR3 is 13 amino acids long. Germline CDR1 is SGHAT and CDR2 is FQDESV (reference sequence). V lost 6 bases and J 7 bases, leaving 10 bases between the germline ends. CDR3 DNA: TGTGCCAGCAGGGACGACGAGAATTCACCCCTCCACTTT. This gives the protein CASRDDENSPLHF. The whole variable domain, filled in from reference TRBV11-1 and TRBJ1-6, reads EAEVAQSPRYKITEKSQAVAFWCDPISGHATLYWYRQILGQGPELLVQFQDESVVDDSQLPKDRFSAERLKGVDSTLKIQPAELGDSAMYLCASRDDENSPLHFGNGTRLTVT.

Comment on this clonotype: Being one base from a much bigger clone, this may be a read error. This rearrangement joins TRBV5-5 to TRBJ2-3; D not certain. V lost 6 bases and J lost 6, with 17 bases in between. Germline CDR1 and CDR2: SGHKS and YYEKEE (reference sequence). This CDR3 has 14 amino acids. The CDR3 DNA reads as TGTGCCAGCAACCAAGGACCTGTGCATGATACGCAGTATTTT. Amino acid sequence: CASNQGPVHDTQYF.

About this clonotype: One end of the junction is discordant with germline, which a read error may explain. CDR3 sequence (DNA): TGTGCCAGCCATAATGCCTCTGGGGCCAACGTCCTGACCTTC. Protein product: CASHNASGANVLTF. V gene TRBV6-5 combines with J gene TRBJ2-6; tentatively, D is TRBD1 (5 bases). Germline V gives CDR1 MNHEY, CDR2 SVGAGI. This CDR3 is 14 amino acids long.

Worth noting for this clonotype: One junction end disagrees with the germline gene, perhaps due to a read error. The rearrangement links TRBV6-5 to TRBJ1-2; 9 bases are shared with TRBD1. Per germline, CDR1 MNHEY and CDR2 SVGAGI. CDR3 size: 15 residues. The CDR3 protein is CTSRQRQGQGWGYTF. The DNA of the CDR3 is TGTACCAGCCGTCAACGCCAGGGACAGGGCTGGGGTTACACCTTC.

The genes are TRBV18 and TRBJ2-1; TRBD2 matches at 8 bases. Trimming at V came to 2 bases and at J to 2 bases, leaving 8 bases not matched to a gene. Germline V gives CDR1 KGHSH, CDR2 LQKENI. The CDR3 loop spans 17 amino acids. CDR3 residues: CASSPGLAGNTYNEQFF. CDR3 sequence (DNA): TGTGCCAGCTCACCAGGATTAGCGGGGAATACCTACAATGAGCAGTTCTTC.

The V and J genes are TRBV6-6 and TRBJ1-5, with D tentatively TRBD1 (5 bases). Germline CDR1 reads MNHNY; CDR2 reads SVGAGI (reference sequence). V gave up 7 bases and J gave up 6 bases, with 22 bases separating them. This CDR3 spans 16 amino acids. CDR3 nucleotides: TGTGCCAGCACTCAGCGTGGGGGTGGCGTCAGTCAGCCCCAGCATTTT. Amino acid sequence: CASTQRGGGVSQPQHF.

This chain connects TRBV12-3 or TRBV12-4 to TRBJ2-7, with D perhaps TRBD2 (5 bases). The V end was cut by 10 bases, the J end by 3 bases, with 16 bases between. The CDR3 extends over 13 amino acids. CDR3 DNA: TGTGCCATCAATTTATCGGGGTTCTACGAGCAGTACTTC. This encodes CAINLSGFYEQYF.

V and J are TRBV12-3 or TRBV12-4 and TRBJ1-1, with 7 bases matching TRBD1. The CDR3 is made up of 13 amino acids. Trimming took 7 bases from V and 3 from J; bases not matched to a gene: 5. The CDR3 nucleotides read TGTGCCAGCACCTTGACAGGGTACACTGAAGCTTTCTTT. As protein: CASTLTGYTEAFF.

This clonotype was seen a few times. CDR3 DNA: TGTGCCAGCAGTTTGGGCAGGAACATTCAGTACTTC. Its translation is CASSLGRNIQYF. This chain connects TRBV28 to TRBJ2-4; D unresolved. Germline CDR1 is MDHEN and CDR2 is SYDVKM. Trimming took off 3 bases at V and 7 bases at J, with 7 bases between the two ends. CDR3 size: 12 residues.

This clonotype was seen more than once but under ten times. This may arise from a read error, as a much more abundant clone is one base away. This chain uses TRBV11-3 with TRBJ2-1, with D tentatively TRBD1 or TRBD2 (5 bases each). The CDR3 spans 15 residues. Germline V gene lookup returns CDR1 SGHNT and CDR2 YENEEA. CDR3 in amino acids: CASSLGQGAYNDQFF. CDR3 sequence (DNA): TGTGCCAGCAGCTTAGGGCAGGGAGCCTACAATGATCAGTTCTTC.

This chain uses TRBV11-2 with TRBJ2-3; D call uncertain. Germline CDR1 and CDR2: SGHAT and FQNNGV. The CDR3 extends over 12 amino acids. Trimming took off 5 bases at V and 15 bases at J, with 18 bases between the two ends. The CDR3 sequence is CASSLSLATHYF. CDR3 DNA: TGTGCCAGCAGCCTTAGCCTCGCTACACACTATTTT.

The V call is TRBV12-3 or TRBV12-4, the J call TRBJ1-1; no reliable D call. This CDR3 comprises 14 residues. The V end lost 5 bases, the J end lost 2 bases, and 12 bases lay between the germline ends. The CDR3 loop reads CASSVWDGNTEAFF. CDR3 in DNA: TGTGCCAGCAGTGTATGGGATGGCAACACTGAAGCTTTCTTT.

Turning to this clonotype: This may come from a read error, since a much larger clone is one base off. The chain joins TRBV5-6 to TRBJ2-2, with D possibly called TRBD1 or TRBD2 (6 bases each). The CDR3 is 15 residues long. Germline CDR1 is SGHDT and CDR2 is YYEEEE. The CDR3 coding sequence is TGTGCCGGCAGCTTCGGGGGCTATAACACCGGGGAGCTGTTTTTT. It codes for CAGSFGGYNTGELFF.

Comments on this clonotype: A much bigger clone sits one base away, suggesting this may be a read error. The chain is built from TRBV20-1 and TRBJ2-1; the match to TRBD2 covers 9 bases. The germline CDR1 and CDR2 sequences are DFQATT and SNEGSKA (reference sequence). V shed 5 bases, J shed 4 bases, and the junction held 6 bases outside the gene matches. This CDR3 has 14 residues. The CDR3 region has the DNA TGCAGTGCTTCGACGACTAGCGGTTACAATGAGCAGTTCTTC. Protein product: CSASTTSGYNEQFF.

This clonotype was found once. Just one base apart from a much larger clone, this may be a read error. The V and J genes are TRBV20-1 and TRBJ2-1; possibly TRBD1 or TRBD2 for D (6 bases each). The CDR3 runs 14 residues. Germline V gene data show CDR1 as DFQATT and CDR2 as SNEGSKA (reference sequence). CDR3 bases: TGCAGTGCTAAGGGGGGAAGCTCCTACAATAAGCAGTTCTTC. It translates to CSAKGGSSYNKQFF.

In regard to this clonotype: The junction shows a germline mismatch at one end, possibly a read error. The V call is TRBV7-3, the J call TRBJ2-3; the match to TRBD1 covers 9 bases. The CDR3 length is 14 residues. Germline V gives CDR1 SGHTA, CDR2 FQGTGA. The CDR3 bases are TGTGCCAGCACCTTGACAGGGGGGGGCGATACGCGGTATTTT. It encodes CASTLTGGGDTRYF.

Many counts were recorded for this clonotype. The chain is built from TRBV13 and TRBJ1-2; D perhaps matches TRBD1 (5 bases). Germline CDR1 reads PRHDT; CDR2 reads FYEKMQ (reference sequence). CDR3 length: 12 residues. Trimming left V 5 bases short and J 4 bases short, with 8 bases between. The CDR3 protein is CASSLRVYGYTF. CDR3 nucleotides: TGTGCCAGCAGCCTCAGGGTCTATGGCTACACCTTC.

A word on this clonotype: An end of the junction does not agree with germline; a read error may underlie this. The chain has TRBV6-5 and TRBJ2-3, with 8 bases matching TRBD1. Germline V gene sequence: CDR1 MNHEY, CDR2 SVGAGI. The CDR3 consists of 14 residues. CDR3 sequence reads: CANRDDRGTDMQYF. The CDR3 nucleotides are TGTGCCAACAGAGACGACAGGGGCACAGATATGCAGTATTTT.

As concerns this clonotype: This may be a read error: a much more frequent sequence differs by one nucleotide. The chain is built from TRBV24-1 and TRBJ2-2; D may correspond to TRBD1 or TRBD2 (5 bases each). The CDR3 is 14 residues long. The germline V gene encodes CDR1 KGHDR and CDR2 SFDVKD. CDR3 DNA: TGTGCCATCAGTGTGGGGGAAGACACCGGGGAGCTGTTTTTT. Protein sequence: CAISVGEDTGELFF.

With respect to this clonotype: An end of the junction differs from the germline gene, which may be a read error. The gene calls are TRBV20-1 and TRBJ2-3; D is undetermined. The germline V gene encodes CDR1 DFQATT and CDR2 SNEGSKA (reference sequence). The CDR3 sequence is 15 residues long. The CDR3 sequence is CSAGAAAASTDMQYF. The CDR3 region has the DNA TGCAGTGCCGGCGCGGCTGCCGCTAGTACAGATATGCAGTATTTT.

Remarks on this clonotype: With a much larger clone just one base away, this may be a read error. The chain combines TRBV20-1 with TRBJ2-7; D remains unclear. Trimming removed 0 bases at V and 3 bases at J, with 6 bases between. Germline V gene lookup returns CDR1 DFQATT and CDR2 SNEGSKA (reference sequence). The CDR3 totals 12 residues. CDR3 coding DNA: TGCAGTGCTAGAGATCAGCACTACGAGCAGTACTTC. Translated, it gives CSARDQHYEQYF.

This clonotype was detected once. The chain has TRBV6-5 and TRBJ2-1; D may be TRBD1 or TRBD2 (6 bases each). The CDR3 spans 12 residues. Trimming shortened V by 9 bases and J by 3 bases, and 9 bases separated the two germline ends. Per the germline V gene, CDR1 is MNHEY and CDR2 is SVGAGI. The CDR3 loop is CARGGGYNEQFF. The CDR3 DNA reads TGTGCCAGAGGAGGGGGCTACAATGAGCAGTTCTTC.

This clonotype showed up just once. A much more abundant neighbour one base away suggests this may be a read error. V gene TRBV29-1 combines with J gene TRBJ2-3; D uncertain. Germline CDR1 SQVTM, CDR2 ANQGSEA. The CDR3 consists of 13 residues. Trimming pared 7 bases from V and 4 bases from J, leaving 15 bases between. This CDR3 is CSAHGVISDTQYF. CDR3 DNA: TGCAGCGCTCATGGGGTTATTTCAGATACGCAGTATTTT.